Below, one T cell receptor beta chain is given with its context. The antigen remains unidentified. These data originate in a study of PD-1 blockade in classical Hodgkin lymphoma. The study, taken as a whole, reports: Some patients began nivolumab under 1 year after ASCT. These patients were excluded from later analyses. Lower baseline TCR diversity marked trial partial responders and progressors. By C4D1, CD4+ diversity increased significantly, especially in complete responders. Newly diagnosed patients were reported to start with lower TCR diversity than healthy donors.

Every patient had relapsed following autologous stem cell transplantation, and cohorts differed in brentuximab vedotin exposure. Isolation of CD4+ T cells from thawed PBMCs was performed by magnetic negative selection. Trimming took 2 bases from V and 6 from J, leaving 13 bases between them. The CDR3 has 14 amino acids. The germline V gene has CDR1 GTSNPN and CDR2 SVGIG (reference sequence). Libraries were prepared by immunoSEQ multiplex PCR; TCRdb keeps only in-frame clonotypes and omits some of them. This sample yields 6,000 to 9,500 clones, of which roughly 89% are seen a single time; more than 1.5% belongs to the top ten.

The sequencing used CD4+ T cells from blood, collected at baseline. This receptor was identified in a human donor with classical Hodgkin lymphoma. The rearrangement joins TRBV30 to TRBJ2-2; maybe TRBD2 (6 bases). The DNA of the CDR3 is TGTGCCTGGAGTCGCCTATGGGGGGCCGGGGAGCTGTTTTTT. Translated, it gives CAWSRLWGAGELFF.